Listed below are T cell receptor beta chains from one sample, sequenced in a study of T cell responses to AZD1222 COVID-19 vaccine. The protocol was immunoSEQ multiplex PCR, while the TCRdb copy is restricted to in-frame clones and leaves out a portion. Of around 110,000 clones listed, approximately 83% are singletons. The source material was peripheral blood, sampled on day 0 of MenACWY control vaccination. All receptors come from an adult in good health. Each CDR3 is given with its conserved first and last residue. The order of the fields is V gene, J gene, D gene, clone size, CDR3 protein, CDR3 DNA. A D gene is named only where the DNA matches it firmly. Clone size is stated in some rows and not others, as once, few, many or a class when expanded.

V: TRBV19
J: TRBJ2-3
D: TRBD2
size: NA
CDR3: CASSIFSGASTDTQYF
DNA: TGTGCCAGTAGTATATTTAGCGGGGCTAGCACAGATACGCAGTATTTT

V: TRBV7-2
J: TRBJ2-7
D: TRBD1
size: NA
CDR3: CASSVGQGANEQYF
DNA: TGTGCCAGCAGCGTAGGGCAGGGGGCCAACGAGCAGTACTTC

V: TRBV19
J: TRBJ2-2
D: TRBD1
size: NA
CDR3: CAVDRGRNTGELFF
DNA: TGTGCCGTTGACAGGGGGAGGAACACCGGGGAGCTGTTTTTT

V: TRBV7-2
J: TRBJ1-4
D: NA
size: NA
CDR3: CASSLGGGKLFF
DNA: TGTGCCAGCAGCTTAGGTGGAGGGAAACTGTTTTTT

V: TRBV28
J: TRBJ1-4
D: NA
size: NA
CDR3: CASSSGGNEKLFF
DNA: TGTGCCAGCAGTTCCGGGGGGAATGAAAAACTGTTTTTT

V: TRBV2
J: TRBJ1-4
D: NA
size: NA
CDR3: CASSSGETNEKLFF
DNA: TGTGCCAGCAGTTCAGGGGAAACTAATGAAAAACTGTTTTTT

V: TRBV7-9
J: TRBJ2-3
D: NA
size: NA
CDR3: CASSYGGPRTDTQYF
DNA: TGTGCCAGCTCCTATGGGGGGCCGCGCACAGATACGCAGTATTTT

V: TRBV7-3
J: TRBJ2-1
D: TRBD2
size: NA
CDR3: CASSAGGFSYNEQFF
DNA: TGTGCCAGCAGCGCGGGGGGCTTCTCCTACAATGAGCAGTTCTTC

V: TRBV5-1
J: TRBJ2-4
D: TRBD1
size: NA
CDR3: CASSLGGTGENIQYF
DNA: TGCGCCAGCAGCTTGGGCGGGACAGGGGAAAACATTCAGTACTTC

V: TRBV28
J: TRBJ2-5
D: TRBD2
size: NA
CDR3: CASSLPWRGDQYF
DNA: TGTGCCAGCAGTCTGCCCTGGCGGGGGGACCAGTACTTC

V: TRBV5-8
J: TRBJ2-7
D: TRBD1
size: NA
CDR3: CASRPTGGYHEQYF
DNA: TGTGCCAGCAGACCGACAGGGGGCTACCACGAGCAGTACTTC

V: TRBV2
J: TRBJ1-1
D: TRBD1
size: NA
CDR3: CASSVGQGALNTEAFF
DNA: TGTGCCAGCAGTGTCGGACAGGGGGCTCTGAACACTGAAGCTTTCTTT

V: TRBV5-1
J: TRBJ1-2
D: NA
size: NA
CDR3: CASSLEQGSGKGYTF
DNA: TGCGCCAGCAGCTTGGAGCAGGGGTCGGGGAAGGGCTACACCTTC

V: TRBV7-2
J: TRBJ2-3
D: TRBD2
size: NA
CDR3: CASGLAGVTDTQYF
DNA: TGTGCCAGCGGGTTAGCGGGGGTCACAGATACGCAGTATTTT

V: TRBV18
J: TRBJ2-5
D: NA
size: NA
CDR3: CASSPNQETQYF
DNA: TGTGCCAGCTCACCAAACCAAGAGACCCAGTACTTC

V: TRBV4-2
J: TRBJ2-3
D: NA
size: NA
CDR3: CASSRQTGSTDTQYF
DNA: TGTGCCAGCAGCCGACAGACTGGTAGCACAGATACGCAGTATTTT

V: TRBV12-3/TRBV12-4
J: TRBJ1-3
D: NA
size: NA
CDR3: CASSPWRGNTIYF
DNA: TGTGCCAGCAGCCCTTGGAGGGGGAACACCATATATTTT

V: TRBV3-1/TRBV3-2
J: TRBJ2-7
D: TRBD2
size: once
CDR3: CASGGTSGGYEQYF
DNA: TGTGCCAGCGGGGGTACTAGCGGCGGTTATGAGCAGTACTTC

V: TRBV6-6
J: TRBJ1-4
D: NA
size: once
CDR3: CASSYSSGIPEKLFF
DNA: TGTGCCAGCAGTTACTCGTCAGGGATCCCCGAAAAACTGTTTTTT

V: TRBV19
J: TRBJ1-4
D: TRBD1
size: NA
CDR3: CASSIDRATNEKLFF
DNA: TGTGCCAGTAGTATCGACAGGGCAACTAATGAAAAACTGTTTTTT

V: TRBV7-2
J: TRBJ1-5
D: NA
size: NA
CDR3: CASSLQGSGNQPQHF
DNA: TGTGCCAGCAGCCTCCAGGGGAGTGGGAATCAGCCCCAGCATTTT

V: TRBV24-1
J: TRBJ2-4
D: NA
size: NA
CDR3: CATSDLSGPQYF
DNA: TGTGCCACCAGTGATTTGAGTGGCCCGCAGTACTTC

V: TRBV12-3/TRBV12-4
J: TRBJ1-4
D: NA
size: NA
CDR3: CASRPGPGGRLFF
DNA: TGTGCCAGCAGGCCGGGGCCAGGAGGGAGACTGTTTTTT

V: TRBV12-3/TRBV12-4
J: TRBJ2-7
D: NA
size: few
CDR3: CASSFPGAYEQYF
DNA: TGTGCCAGCAGTTTCCCCGGGGCCTACGAGCAGTACTTC

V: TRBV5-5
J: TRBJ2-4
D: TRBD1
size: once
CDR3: CASSLVLGQGVGGAKNIQYF
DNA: TGTGCCAGCAGCTTGGTGTTGGGACAGGGAGTTGGGGGAGCCAAAAACATTCAGTACTTC

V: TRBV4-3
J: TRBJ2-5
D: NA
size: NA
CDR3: CASSQAGSLTQYF
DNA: TGCGCCAGCAGCCAAGCTGGCAGTCTGACCCAGTACTTC

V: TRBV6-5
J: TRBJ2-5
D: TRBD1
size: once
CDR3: CASSRDRGAETQYF
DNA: TGTGCCAGCAGCCGGGACAGGGGGGCAGAGACCCAGTACTTC

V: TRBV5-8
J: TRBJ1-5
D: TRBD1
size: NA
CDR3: CASSLDRGGNQPQHF
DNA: TGTGCCAGCAGCCTGGACAGGGGGGGCAATCAGCCCCAGCATTTT

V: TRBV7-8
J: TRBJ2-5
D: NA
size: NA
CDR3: CASSRTSKTQYF
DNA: TGTGCCAGCAGCCGAACGTCAAAGACCCAGTACTTC

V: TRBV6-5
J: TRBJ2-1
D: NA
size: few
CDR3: CASSYELGVYNEQFF
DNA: TGTGCCAGCAGTTACGAGTTGGGGGTCTACAATGAGCAGTTCTTC

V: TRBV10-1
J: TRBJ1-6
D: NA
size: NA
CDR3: CASSERGLKVDRINNSPLHF
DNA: TGCGCCAGCAGTGAGAGGGGCCTCAAGGTCGACAGGATCAATAATTCACCCCTCCACTTT

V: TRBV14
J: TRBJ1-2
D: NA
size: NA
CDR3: CASSSQSGAGLLYGYTF
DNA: TGTGCCAGCAGCTCTCAAAGTGGCGCAGGGCTCCTCTATGGCTACACCTTC

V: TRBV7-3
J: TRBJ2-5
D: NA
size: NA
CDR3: CASSSSPGAHQGAQYF
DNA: TGTGCCAGCAGCTCATCCCCGGGGGCCCATCAGGGGGCCCAGTACTTC

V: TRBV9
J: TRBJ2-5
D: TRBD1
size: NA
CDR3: CASSPPAQGALETQYF
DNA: TGTGCCAGCAGCCCCCCTGCCCAGGGGGCGCTTGAGACCCAGTACTTC

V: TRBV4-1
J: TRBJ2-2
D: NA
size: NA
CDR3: CASSLLPQGSGELFF
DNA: TGCGCCAGCAGCCTACTGCCTCAGGGGTCCGGGGAGCTGTTTTTT

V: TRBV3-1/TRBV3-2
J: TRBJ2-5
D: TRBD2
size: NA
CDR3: CASSHLTIAGGETQYF
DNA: TGTGCCAGCAGCCATCTAACTATAGCGGGGGGCGAGACCCAGTACTTC

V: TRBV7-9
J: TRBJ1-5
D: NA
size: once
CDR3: CASSLAGLGNQPQHF
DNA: TGTGCCAGCAGCCTCGCAGGTTTGGGCAATCAGCCCCAGCATTTT

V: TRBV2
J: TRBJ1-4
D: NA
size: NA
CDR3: CAITGQGESEKLFF
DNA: TGTGCCATTACTGGGCAGGGAGAGAGTGAAAAACTGTTTTTT

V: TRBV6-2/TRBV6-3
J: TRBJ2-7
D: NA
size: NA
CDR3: CASSYPWDGPTYEQYF
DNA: TGTGCCAGCAGTTACCCTTGGGACGGGCCGACCTACGAGCAGTACTTC

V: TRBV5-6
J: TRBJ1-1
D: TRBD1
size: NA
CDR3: CASSVGTGYRDTEAFF
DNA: TGTGCCAGCAGCGTCGGGACAGGGTATAGGGACACTGAAGCTTTCTTT

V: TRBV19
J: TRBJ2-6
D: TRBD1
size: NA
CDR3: CASCYRGRANVLTF
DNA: TGTGCCAGTTGTTACAGGGGGAGGGCCAACGTCCTGACTTTC